The rows below give T cell receptor beta chains drawn from one sample of a study of tissue T cells after allogeneic stem cell transplantation. Profiling relied on immunoSEQ multiplex PCR, and the TCRdb table lists in-frame clones only, not all of them. The sample has 2,500 to 3,500 clones, 55% to 75% seen once; the top ten hold 22%. The sequencing used duodenal tissue, collected at autopsy. The receptors derive from a male patient aged 60 or older with steroid-refractory graft-versus-host disease after an allogeneic stem cell transplant. These T cells may partly come from the graft donor. Each CDR3 is given with its conserved first and last residue. Each record gives: clone size, V gene, J gene, D gene, CDR3 DNA, CDR3 protein. D genes are given only for firm matches. The size field is filled for only some rows; it gives once, few, many or a size class.

>.|TRBV10-3|TRBJ1-2|.
TGTGCCATCACGCCGGACCTATATGGCTACACCTTC
CAITPDLYGYTF
>.|TRBV5-5|TRBJ2-3|.
TGTGCCAGCAGCTCTCTAGCGTTCACAGATACGCAGTATTTT
CASSSLAFTDTQYF
>.|TRBV19|TRBJ2-2|.
TGTGCCAGTAGTCAGGGGCACCTGAACACCGGGGAGCTGTTTTTT
CASSQGHLNTGELFF
>few|TRBV27|TRBJ2-4|.
TGTGCCAGCAGTTTAATTCCTGGGGGGACCAAAAACATTCAGTACTTC
CASSLIPGGTKNIQYF
>few|TRBV18|TRBJ1-1|.
TGTGCCAGCTCACCATCCCTGAGGACCACTGAAGCTTTCTTT
CASSPSLRTTEAFF
>.|TRBV24-1|TRBJ2-3|TRBD1
TGTGCCACCAGTGATCCGGACAGGGAGTGGGCAGATACGCAGTATTTT
CATSDPDREWADTQYF
>few|TRBV7-2|TRBJ1-6|.
TGTGCCAGCAGCCCCCAGGCAGGGCCTAATTCACCCCTCCACTTT
CASSPQAGPNSPLHF
>once|TRBV4-1|TRBJ2-3|TRBD2
TGCGCCAGCAGCCAAGTTTTGCGGGGGAGCACAGATACGCAGTATTTT
CASSQVLRGSTDTQYF
>.|TRBV3-1/TRBV3-2|TRBJ1-6|.
TGTGCCAGCGGTGGACTGGGGAATTCACCCCTCCACTTT
CASGGLGNSPLHF
>few|TRBV27|TRBJ2-1|.
TGTGCCAGCGCCCACTCCGCCGATGAGCAGTTCTTC
CASAHSADEQFF
>few|TRBV5-5|TRBJ2-3|TRBD2
TGTGCCAGCAGCTTGGTAGGGACTAGCGGGGGGGCAGATACGCAGTATTTT
CASSLVGTSGGADTQYF
>once|TRBV7-9|TRBJ2-2|TRBD2
TGTGCCAGCAGCTTAGCGCGAGCGGGAATAGTTGATTACGGGGAGCTGTTTTTT
CASSLARAGIVDYGELFF
>medium-sized|TRBV3-1/TRBV3-2|TRBJ2-3|.
TGTGCCAGCAGCCAAGGCAGGCCGGCGGATACGCAGTATTTT
CASSQGRPADTQYF
>.|TRBV11-1|TRBJ2-7|.
TGTGCCAGCAGCCCATCGGGCTATGTGGGCCACGAGCAGTACTTC
CASSPSGYVGHEQYF
>.|TRBV6-5|TRBJ1-2|TRBD1
TGTGCCAGCAGTTGGACAGGGAAACTTTGGTTCTTC
CASSWTGKLWFF
>.|TRBV4-1|TRBJ2-1|.
TGCGCCAGCAGCTTCGGGACATACAATGAGCAGTTCTTC
CASSFGTYNEQFF
>few|TRBV9|TRBJ1-2|TRBD1
TGTGCCAGCAGCGCGAGGGCGGACAGGGCGGTAGATGGCTACACCTTC
CASSARADRAVDGYTF
>.|TRBV20-1|TRBJ1-2|.
TGCAGTGCTAGTGGGCAGGGTCACGGCTACACCTTC
CSASGQGHGYTF
>.|TRBV6-2/TRBV6-3|TRBJ1-1|.
TGTGCCAGCAGTCGGCAGGGAATCACTGAAGCTTTCTTT
CASSRQGITEAFF
>few|TRBV3-1/TRBV3-2|TRBJ1-6|.
TGTGCCAGCAGCCCACGGGACGCGTGGAATTCACCCCTCCACTTT
CASSPRDAWNSPLHF
>.|TRBV5-1|TRBJ2-2|.
TGCGCCAGCAGCTTGTACAGTACCTCAAACACCTACACCGGGGAGCTGTTTTTT
CASSLYSTSNTYTGELFF
>.|TRBV18|TRBJ1-1|.
TGTGCCAGCTCACCACAGGCGAACACTGAAGCTTTCTTT
CASSPQANTEAFF
>.|TRBV7-9|TRBJ2-5|TRBD2
TGTGCGGCGGGGGGCCAAGAGACCCAGTACTTC
CAAGGQETQYF
>.|TRBV4-1|TRBJ1-2|TRBD1
TGCGCCAGCAGCCAAGAATACGGACCGGGACAGGGTTCTGGCTACACCTTC
CASSQEYGPGQGSGYTF
>.|TRBV2|TRBJ1-4|.
TGTGCCAGCAGTGTTAGGTACAGGAGCGGTGAAAAACTGTTTTTT
CASSVRYRSGEKLFF
>.|TRBV21-1|TRBJ2-3|.
TGTGCCAGCCCGTGGGGTACGCAGTATTTT
CASPWGTQYF
>.|TRBV6-5|TRBJ1-3|.
TGTGCCAGCATTAGCCGGGAGTCGGACACCATATATTTT
CASISRESDTIYF
>.|TRBV15|TRBJ1-4|.
TGTGCCACCAGCAGAGTGAGGGTACGGGAAAAACTGTTTTTT
CATSRVRVREKLFF
>.|TRBV7-2|TRBJ2-7|.
TGTGCCAGCAGCCGAAACTACGAGCAGTACTTC
CASSRNYEQYF
>.|TRBV5-8|TRBJ2-2|.
TGTGCCAGCAGCCCATACGGGGAGCTGTTTTTT
CASSPYGELFF
>medium-sized|TRBV14|TRBJ2-7|TRBD1
TGTGCCAGCAGCCAAGCTTGGGGGACAGCAACCTACGAGCAGTACTTC
CASSQAWGTATYEQYF
>medium-sized|TRBV7-9|TRBJ2-5|.
TGTGCCAGCAGTATTCAGGAGACCCAGTACTTC
CASSIQETQYF